These 20 T cell receptor beta chains share one sample of origin, sequenced in a study of identical twins (dated by TCRdb to 2016 to 2017). Library method: 5' RACE. Sequencing was carried out with an Illumina HiSeq 2000. The public reads were quality trimmed at Q25 with fastp and then assembled into clones with MiXCR by TCRdb, keeping productive beta chains. Each entry is one CDR3 protein sequence, shown with its most common DNA and genes. The sample table contains a few hundred thousand distinct CDR3 sequences; only one count was recorded for roughly 12% of them. About 4% of the sample rests with the top ten. The same data also went into a second study, on yellow fever vaccine responses in identical twins.

The specimen sequenced was memory (CD45RO+) T cells sorted from blood. In light of the paper, this sample's cell subset or site label describes: CD45RO+ enriched T cells. These receptors all come from a woman between 18 and 30 years old in good health.

The table lists this clonotype with many counts. J is TRBJ2-1 and V is TRBV7-9; possibly TRBD2 for D (6 bases). Trimming removed 3 bases from V and 6 bases from J, with 18 bases in between. The CDR3 is made up of 16 amino acids. Germline values: CDR1 SEHNR, CDR2 FQNEAQ (reference sequence). CDR3: CASSLGSGTHANEQFF. CDR3 nucleotide sequence: TGTGCCAGCAGCTTGGGTTCCGGGACTCACGCCAATGAGCAGTTCTTC.

This clonotype has more than one count but fewer than ten. The V call is TRBV7-8, the J call TRBJ2-5; 9 positions match TRBD2. CDR3 length: 16 residues. Looked up from germline, CDR1 is SGHVS and CDR2 is FQNEAQ. Trimming removed 0 bases from V and 2 bases from J; junction bases left unmatched: 4. The CDR3 nucleotides read TGTGCCAGCAGCTTAGCGCTAGCGGGGAGACAAGAGACCCAGTACTTC. Protein: CASSLALAGRQETQYF.

In this sample, this clonotype turned up a few times. This chain connects TRBV6-5 to TRBJ2-3; D unresolved. Germline CDR1 is MNHEY and CDR2 is SVGAGI. The CDR3 contains 13 residues. Trimming left V 0 bases short and J 6 bases short, with 7 bases between. The CDR3 DNA follows: TGTGCCAGCAGTTACTCGACCTGGGATACGCAGTATTTT. It specifies CASSYSTWDTQYF.

The genes are TRBV20-1 and TRBJ2-1; perhaps TRBD2 as D (6 bases). Germline CDR1 DFQATT, CDR2 SNEGSKA (reference sequence). Between the trimmed V and J ends, which lost 6 bases and 6 bases, there was a span of 18 bases. The CDR3 is 14 amino acids. CDR3 nucleotide sequence: TGCAGTGCCGCGACTAGTAAAGTAGTCAATGAGCAGTTCTTC. It translates to CSAATSKVVNEQFF.

V gene TRBV7-2 combines with J gene TRBJ2-3; D remains ambiguous. This CDR3 comprises 13 residues. Germline loops: CDR1 SGHTA, CDR2 FQGNSA. Trimming removed 4 bases from V and 5 bases from J, with 10 bases in between. In DNA form, the CDR3 reads TGTGCCAGCAGCTCGCTTTTGGGAGATACGCAGTATTTT. It yields the protein CASSSLLGDTQYF.

V usage is TRBV20-1 and J usage is TRBJ2-3, with TRBD2 matching 9 bases. V trimming: 0 bases; J trimming: 1 base; junction bases outside the gene matches: 14. CDR1 and CDR2 from the germline V gene are DFQATT and SNEGSKA (reference sequence). The length of the CDR3 is 19 residues. The CDR3 coding sequence is TGCAGTGCTAGAGAGTGGTTAGCGGGGGCTGCCTTGGGCACAGATACGCAGTATTTT. It yields the protein CSAREWLAGAALGTDTQYF.

The rearrangement uses TRBV7-2 and TRBJ1-6; D is ambiguous. The CDR3 loop spans 15 amino acids. V was clipped by 0 bases and J by 6 bases, with 9 bases between them. CDR1 and CDR2 (germline): SGHTA, FQGNSA. The CDR3 here is CASSLASASNSPLHF. CDR3 in DNA: TGTGCCAGCAGCTTAGCGAGCGCGAGTAATTCACCCCTCCACTTT. The full variable domain, in which reference TRBV7-2 and TRBJ1-6 provide the parts outside the CDR3, is GAGVSQSPSNKVTEKGKDVELRCDPISGHTALYWYRQSLGQGLEFLIYFQGNSAPDKSGLPSDRFSAERTGGSVSTLTIQRTQQEDSAVYLCASSLASASNSPLHFGNGTRLTVT.

This clonotype was recorded many times. J is TRBJ2-2 and V is TRBV7-2; TRBD2 agrees at 7 bases. V was pared by 3 bases and J by 1 base, with 5 bases of the junction left unmatched. From germline, CDR1 is SGHTA and CDR2 FQGNSA. The CDR3 extends over 16 amino acids. As DNA, the CDR3 is TGTGCCAGCAGCTTCGGGACTACCAGGAACACCGGGGAGCTGTTTTTT. It translates to CASSFGTTRNTGELFF.

This clonotype has more than one count but fewer than ten. The chain couples TRBV5-4 to TRBJ2-3; TRBD2 matches 9 bases. CDR3 size: 16 residues. The ends lost 0 bases at V and 3 bases at J; junction bases unmatched: 5. Germline-derived CDR1 and CDR2 are SGHNT and YYREEE (reference sequence). The CDR3 DNA reads as TGTGCCAGCAGCTTGGAGTTGCGGGAGGGTACAGATACGCAGTATTTT. Amino acids: CASSLELREGTDTQYF.

This clonotype was counted only a few times. The chain links TRBV14 to TRBJ2-1; 9 bases agree with TRBD2. Germline CDR1 SGHDN, CDR2 FVKESK. The CDR3 contains 16 residues. Trimming took 3 bases from V and 10 from J; bases not matched to a gene: 13. This CDR3 reads CASSQKLAGGTIEQFF. The DNA for the CDR3 is TGTGCCAGCAGCCAGAAACTAGCGGGCGGGACTATAGAGCAGTTCTTC.

This rearrangement joins TRBV20-1 to TRBJ2-1; TRBD2 aligns across 11 bases. Germline CDR1 reads DFQATT; CDR2 reads SNEGSKA (reference sequence). The J segment lost 6 bases and the V segment lost 7 bases, leaving 8 bases of the junction unmatched. The CDR3 is 14 residues long. DNA for the CDR3: TGCAGTGTTGGGGGGACTAGCGGCTCCAATGAGCAGTTCTTC. This codes for CSVGGTSGSNEQFF.

The rearrangement uses TRBV6-1 and TRBJ2-7; D gene uncertain. Between the trimmed V and J ends, which lost 0 bases and 2 bases, there was a span of 11 bases. Looked up from germline, CDR1 is MNHNS and CDR2 is SASEGT. The CDR3 runs to 15 residues. The CDR3 region is CASSEAFGLTYEQYF. CDR3 in DNA: TGTGCCAGCAGTGAAGCCTTCGGGTTAACCTACGAGCAGTACTTC.

This clonotype was detected ten times or more. The CDR3 DNA reads as TGTGCCAGCAGTGACCGGGACAGGGGCACTGAAGCTTTCTTT. Amino acids: CASSDRDRGTEAFF. The chain carries TRBV2 and TRBJ1-1; 10 positions match TRBD1. This CDR3 is built from 14 residues. The germline CDR1 and CDR2 sequences are SNHLY and FYNNEI. Unmatched junction bases numbered 2, after V lost 3 bases and J lost 4 bases.

This clonotype was picked up a small number of times. The junction departs from the called germline gene at one end, perhaps through a read error. The chain combines TRBV7-7 with TRBJ2-7; 14 bases line up with TRBD2. The CDR3 spans 15 residues. CDR1 SSHAT and CDR2 FNYEAQ come from the germline V gene (reference sequence). The CDR3 DNA follows: TGTGCTAGCAGCTTAGGGGGACTAGCGGGAGACGAGCAGTACTTC. It is translated as CASSLGGLAGDEQYF.

This clonotype was observed at least ten times. The chain carries TRBV10-3 and TRBJ2-3; D not resolved. In germline, CDR1 is ENHRY, CDR2 SYGVKD. The germline V and J ends were trimmed by 2 bases and 6 bases, with 3 bases remaining between them. CDR3 length: 11 amino acids. CDR3 sequence reads: CAISEMDTQYF. CDR3 coding DNA: TGTGCCATCAGTGAGATGGATACGCAGTATTTT.

This clonotype was seen at least ten times. The V call is TRBV6-2 or TRBV6-3, the J call TRBJ2-7; TRBD1 is a possible D gene (6 bases). Germline V gene sequence: CDR1 MNHEY, CDR2 SVGEGT. Trimming took off 7 bases at V and 0 bases at J, with 13 bases between the two ends. The CDR3 loop spans 14 amino acids. CDR3 protein: CASITPGHSYEQYF. The CDR3 DNA follows: TGTGCCAGCATCACTCCGGGACACTCCTACGAGCAGTACTTC.

This clonotype was found a few times. The J gene is TRBJ2-7, the V gene TRBV5-1; maybe TRBD1 (5 bases). The CDR3 extends over 15 amino acids. Looked up from germline, CDR1 is SGHRS and CDR2 is YFSETQ. Trimming removed 0 bases at V and 3 bases at J, with 13 bases between. As DNA, the CDR3 is TGCGCCAGCAGCTTGGCCGGACAAGTCATCTACGAGCAGTACTTC. Its translation is CASSLAGQVIYEQYF. The full variable domain, rest sourced from reference TRBV5-1 and TRBJ2-7, is KAGVTQTPRYLIKTRGQQVTLSCSPISGHRSVSWYQQTPGQGLQFLFEYFSETQRNKGNFPGRFSGRQFSNSRSEMNVSTLELGDSALYLCASSLAGQVIYEQYFGPGTRLTVT.

This clonotype was counted at least ten times. The gene calls are TRBV12-3 or TRBV12-4 and TRBJ1-5; 7 bases are shared with TRBD1. Trimming cost V 6 bases and J 1 base; bases outside gene matches: 3. The CDR3 extends over 14 amino acids. CDR3 protein: CASRLGQSNQPQHF. CDR3 bases: TGTGCCAGCAGATTGGGACAGAGCAATCAGCCCCAGCATTTT.

This clonotype was counted only a few times. The chain joins TRBV20-1 to TRBJ2-3, with 9 bases matching TRBD2. With V trimmed by 4 bases and J by 2 bases, 10 bases remained unmatched. The CDR3 totals 16 residues. Germline CDR1 DFQATT, CDR2 SNEGSKA (reference sequence). Here the CDR3 DNA reads TGCAGTGCTACGACGGGACTAGCAGGGTCCACAGATACGCAGTATTTT. Translating it yields CSATTGLAGSTDTQYF.

J is TRBJ2-2 and V is TRBV11-3; 7 nucleotides agree with TRBD2. V dropped 6 bases and J dropped 2; count of bases not matched to a gene: 3. The CDR3 sequence is 14 residues long. The V gene's germline CDR1 is SGHNT and CDR2 YENEEA. The CDR3 nucleotides are TGTGCCAGCAGGCGGACTAGAAACACCGGGGAGCTGTTTTTT. Its protein is CASRRTRNTGELFF.